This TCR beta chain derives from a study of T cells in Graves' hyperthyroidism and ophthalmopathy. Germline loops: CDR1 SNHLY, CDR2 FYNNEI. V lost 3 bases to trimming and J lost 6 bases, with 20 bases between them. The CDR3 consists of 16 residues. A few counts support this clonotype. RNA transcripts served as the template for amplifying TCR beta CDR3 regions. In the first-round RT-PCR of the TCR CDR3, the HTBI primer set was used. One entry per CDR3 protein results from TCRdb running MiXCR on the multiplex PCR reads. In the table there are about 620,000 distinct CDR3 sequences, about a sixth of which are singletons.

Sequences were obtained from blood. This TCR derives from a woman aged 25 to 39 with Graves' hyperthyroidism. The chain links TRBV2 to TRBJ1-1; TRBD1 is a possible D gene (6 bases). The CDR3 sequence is CASSDEGGDSNAEAFF. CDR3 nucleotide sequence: TGTGCCAGCAGTGACGAAGGGGGAGACAGCAACGCTGAAGCTTTCTTT.